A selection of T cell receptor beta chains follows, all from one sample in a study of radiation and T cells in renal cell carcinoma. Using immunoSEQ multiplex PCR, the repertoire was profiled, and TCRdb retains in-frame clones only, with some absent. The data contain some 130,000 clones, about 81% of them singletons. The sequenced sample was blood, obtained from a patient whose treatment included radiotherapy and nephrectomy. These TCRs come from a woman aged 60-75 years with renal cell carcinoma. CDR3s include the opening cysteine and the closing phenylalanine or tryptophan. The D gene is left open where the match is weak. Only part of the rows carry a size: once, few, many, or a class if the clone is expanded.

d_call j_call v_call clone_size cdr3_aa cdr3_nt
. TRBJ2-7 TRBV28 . CASSLTGRFYEQYF TGTGCCAGCAGTTTGACAGGGAGGTTTTACGAGCAGTACTTC
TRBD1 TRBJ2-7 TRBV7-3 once CASSSTGTGAYEQYF TGTGCCAGCAGCTCAACCGGGACAGGGGCCTACGAGCAGTACTTC
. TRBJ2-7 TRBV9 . CASSVFDGGGHEQYF TGTGCCAGCAGCGTATTCGACGGGGGTGGCCACGAGCAGTACTTC
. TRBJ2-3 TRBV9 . CASSVGAPSGTDTQYF TGTGCCAGCAGCGTAGGGGCCCCTAGCGGCACAGATACGCAGTATTTT
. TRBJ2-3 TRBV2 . CASSSNSGPSTDTQYF TGTGCCAGCAGCTCTAATAGCGGCCCTAGCACAGATACGCAGTATTTT
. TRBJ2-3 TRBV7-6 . CASSRSGTRGDTQYF TGTGCCAGCAGCAGATCCGGGACCAGGGGCGATACGCAGTATTTT
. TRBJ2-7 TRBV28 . CASSFERGGIWTYEQYF TGTGCCAGCAGTTTCGAGAGGGGCGGGATATGGACCTACGAGCAGTACTTC
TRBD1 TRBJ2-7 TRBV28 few CASHPTGVSYEQYF TGTGCCAGCCATCCAACAGGGGTATCCTACGAGCAGTACTTC
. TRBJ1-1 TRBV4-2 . CASSQALENTEAFF TGTGCCAGCAGCCAAGCCCTGGAGAACACTGAAGCTTTCTTT
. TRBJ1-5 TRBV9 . CASSVGGRMNQPQHF TGTGCCAGCAGCGTAGGAGGCAGGATGAATCAGCCCCAGCATTTT
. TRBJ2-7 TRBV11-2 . CASSSTALTYEQYF TGTGCCAGCAGCTCGACGGCCCTCACCTACGAGCAGTACTTC
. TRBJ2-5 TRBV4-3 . CASSQEAAEETQYF TGCGCCAGCAGCCAAGAGGCTGCAGAAGAGACCCAGTACTTC
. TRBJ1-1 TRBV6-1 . CASSSYGPAAFF TGTGCCAGCAGTTCCTACGGCCCGGCGGCTTTCTTT
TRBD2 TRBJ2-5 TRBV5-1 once CASSLFGRGSETQYF TGCGCCAGCAGCTTGTTCGGGAGGGGCAGCGAGACCCAGTACTTC
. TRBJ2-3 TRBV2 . CASSRGSGTDTQYF TGTGCCAGCAGCCGGGGTAGCGGCACAGATACGCAGTATTTT
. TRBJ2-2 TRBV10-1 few CASSEYRESTGELFF TGCGCCAGCAGTGAGTACAGGGAGTCCACCGGGGAGCTGTTTTTT
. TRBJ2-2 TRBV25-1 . CASSGNGLITGELFF TGTGCCAGCAGTGGGAACGGACTGATAACCGGGGAGCTGTTTTTT
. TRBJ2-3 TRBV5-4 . CASSLGAPDSTDTQYF TGTGCCAGCAGCTTGGGAGCCCCCGACAGCACAGATACGCAGTATTTT
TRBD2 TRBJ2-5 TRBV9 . CASSVSGVGETQYF TGTGCCAGCAGCGTCAGCGGGGTGGGAGAGACCCAGTACTTC
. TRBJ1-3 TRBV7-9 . CASSTFQRKAESTIYF TGTGCCAGCAGCACTTTCCAGAGGAAGGCAGAAAGCACCATATATTTT
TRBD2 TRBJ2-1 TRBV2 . CASSEYLAGDEQFF TGTGCCAGCAGTGAATATCTAGCGGGAGATGAGCAGTTCTTC
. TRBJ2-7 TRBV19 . CASSIAVTPYEQYF TGTGCCAGTAGTATCGCGGTCACACCCTACGAGCAGTACTTC
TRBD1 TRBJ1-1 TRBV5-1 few CASSTYSGGTEAFF TGCGCCAGCAGCACCTACTCAGGGGGCACTGAAGCTTTCTTT
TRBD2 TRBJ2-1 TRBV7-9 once CASSRDYEQFF TGTGCCAGCAGCAGGGACTACGAGCAGTTCTTC
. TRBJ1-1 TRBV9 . CASSVVQGEAFF TGTGCCAGCAGCGTAGTTCAGGGTGAAGCTTTCTTT
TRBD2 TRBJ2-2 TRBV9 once CASSPRLAGGGTGELFF TGTGCCAGCAGCCCCAGGCTAGCGGGAGGGGGAACCGGGGAGCTGTTTTTT
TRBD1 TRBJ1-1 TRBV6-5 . CASRPRTGLTLKAFF TGTGCCAGCAGACCTCGGACAGGGTTAACACTGAAAGCTTTCTTT
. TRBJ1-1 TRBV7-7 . CASSFEVNTEAFF TGTGCTAGCAGCTTTGAGGTGAACACTGAAGCTTTCTTT
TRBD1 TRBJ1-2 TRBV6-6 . CASSPSKDRDRDGYTF TGTGCCAGCAGTCCCTCCAAAGACAGGGACCGGGATGGCTACACCTTC
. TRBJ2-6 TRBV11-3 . CASSSHSGANVLTF TGTGCCAGCAGTTCACACTCTGGGGCCAACGTCCTGACTTTC